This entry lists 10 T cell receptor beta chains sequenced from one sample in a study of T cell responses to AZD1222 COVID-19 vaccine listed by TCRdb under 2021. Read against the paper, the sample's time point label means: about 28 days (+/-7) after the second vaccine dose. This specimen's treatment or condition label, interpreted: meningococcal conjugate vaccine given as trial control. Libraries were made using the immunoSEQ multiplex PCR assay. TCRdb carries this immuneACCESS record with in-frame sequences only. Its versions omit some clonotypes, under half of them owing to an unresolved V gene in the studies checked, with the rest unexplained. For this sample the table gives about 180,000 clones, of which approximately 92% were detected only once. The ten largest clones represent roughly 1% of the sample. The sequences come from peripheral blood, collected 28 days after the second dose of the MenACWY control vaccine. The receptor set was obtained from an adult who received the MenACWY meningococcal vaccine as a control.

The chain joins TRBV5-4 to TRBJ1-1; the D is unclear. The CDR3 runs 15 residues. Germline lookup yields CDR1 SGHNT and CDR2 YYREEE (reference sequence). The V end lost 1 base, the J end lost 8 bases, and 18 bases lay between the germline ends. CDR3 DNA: TGTGCCAGCAGCTTGACGAGGGCGGGGAGCAAAGAAGCTTTCTTT. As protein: CASSLTRAGSKEAFF.

DNA for the CDR3: TGTGCCAGCAGTTCAACAGGGGGCCCGATCACTGAAGCTTTCTTT. Translated, it gives CASSSTGGPITEAFF. This sequence joins TRBV28 and TRBJ1-1, with 9 nucleotides matching TRBD1. The CDR3 covers 15 residues. Germline-derived CDR1 and CDR2 are MDHEN and SYDVKM. V was clipped by 4 bases and J by 4 bases; unmatched bases: 7.

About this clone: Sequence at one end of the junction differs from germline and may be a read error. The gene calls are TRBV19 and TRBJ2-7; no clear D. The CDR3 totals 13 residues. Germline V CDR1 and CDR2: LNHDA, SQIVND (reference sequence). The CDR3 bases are TGTGCCAGTAGTATTGGCCGCTCCAACGAGCAGTACTTC. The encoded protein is CASSIGRSNEQYF.

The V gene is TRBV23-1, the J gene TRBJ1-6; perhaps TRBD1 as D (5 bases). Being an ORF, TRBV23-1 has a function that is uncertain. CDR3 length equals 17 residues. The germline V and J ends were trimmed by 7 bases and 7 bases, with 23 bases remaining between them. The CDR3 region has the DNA TGCGCCAGCACCTCACCCCTGCAGGGTAAGAGGAATTCACCCCTCCACTTT. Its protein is CASTSPLQGKRNSPLHF.

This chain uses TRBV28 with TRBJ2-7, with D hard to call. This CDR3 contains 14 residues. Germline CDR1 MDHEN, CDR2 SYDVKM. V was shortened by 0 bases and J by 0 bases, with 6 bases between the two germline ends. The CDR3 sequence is CASSLWFSSYEQYF. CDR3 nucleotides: TGTGCCAGCAGTTTATGGTTTAGCTCCTACGAGCAGTACTTC. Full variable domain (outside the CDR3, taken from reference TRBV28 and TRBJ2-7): DVKVTQSSRYLVKRTGEKVFLECVQDMDHENMFWYRQDPGLGLRLIYFSYDVKMKEKGDIPEGYSVSREKKERFSLILESASTNQTSMYLCASSLWFSSYEQYFGPGTRLTVT.

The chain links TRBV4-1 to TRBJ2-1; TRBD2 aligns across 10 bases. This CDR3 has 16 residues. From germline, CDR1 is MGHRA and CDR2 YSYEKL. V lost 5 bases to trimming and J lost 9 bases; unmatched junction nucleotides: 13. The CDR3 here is CASSRTLAGVPPEQFF. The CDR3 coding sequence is TGCGCCAGCAGCAGAACCCTAGCGGGGGTACCCCCTGAGCAGTTCTTC.

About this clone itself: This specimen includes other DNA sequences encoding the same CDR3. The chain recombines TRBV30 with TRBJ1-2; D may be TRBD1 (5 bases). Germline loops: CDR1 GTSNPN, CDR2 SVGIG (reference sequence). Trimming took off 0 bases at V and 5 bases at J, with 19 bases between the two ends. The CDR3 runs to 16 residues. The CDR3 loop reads CAWSVRVGGPGYGYTF. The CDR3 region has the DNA TGTGCCTGGAGTGTACGAGTGGGCGGGCCAGGGTATGGCTACACCTTC.

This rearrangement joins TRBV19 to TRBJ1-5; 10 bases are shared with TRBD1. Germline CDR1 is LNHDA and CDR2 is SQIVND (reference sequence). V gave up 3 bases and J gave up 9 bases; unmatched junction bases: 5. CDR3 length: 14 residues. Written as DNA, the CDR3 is TGTGCCAGTAGTATGGGGACAGGGGAAGGGCCCCAGCATTTT. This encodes CASSMGTGEGPQHF. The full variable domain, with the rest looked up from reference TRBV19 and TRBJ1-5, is DGGITQSPKYLFRKEGQNVTLSCEQNLNHDAMYWYRQDPGQGLRLIYYSQIVNDFQKGDIAEGYSVSREKKESFPLTVTSAQKNPTAFYLCASSMGTGEGPQHFGDGTRLSIL.

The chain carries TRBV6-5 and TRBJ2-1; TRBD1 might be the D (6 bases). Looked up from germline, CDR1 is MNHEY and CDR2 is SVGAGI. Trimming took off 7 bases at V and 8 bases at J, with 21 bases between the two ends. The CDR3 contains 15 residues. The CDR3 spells CASTQRAGAMDEQFF. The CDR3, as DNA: TGTGCCAGCACCCAAAGGGCAGGGGCGATGGATGAGCAGTTCTTC.

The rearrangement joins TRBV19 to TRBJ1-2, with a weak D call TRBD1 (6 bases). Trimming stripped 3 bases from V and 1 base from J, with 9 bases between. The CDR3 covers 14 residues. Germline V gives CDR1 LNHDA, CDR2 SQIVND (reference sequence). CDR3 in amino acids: CASSILDSNYGYTF. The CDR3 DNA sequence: TGTGCCAGTAGTATCCTGGACAGTAACTATGGCTACACCTTC.